This T cell receptor beta chain comes out of a study of T cells after yellow fever vaccination. Study results and limitations: Researchers report a weaker secondary response that nonetheless peaked faster, day 5 versus 15.

The CDR3 consists of 13 residues. CDR1 and CDR2 from the germline V gene are DFQATT and SNEGSKA (reference sequence). V lost 6 bases to trimming and J lost 7 bases, with 15 bases between them. This clonotype was seen only a few times. The target antigen is unknown. TCRdb used MiXCR to reprocess the 5' RACE reads, holding one entry per CDR3 protein. Here the sample spans some 400,000 distinct CDR3 sequences, roughly 6.1% being singletons. This specimen was PBMCs, taken 5 days after the yellow fever booster vaccination. The clonotype comes from a man aged 25-45 years who received the YFV17D yellow fever vaccine. The chain carries TRBV20-1 and TRBJ2-2, with D possibly matching TRBD2 (5 bases). The DNA of the CDR3 is TGCAGTGCACGAGGTGGGAGTAGCGGGGAGCTGTTTTTT. Translating gives CSARGGSSGELFF.